The rows below give T cell receptor beta chains drawn from one sample of a study of T-cell reconstitution after alpha-beta-depleted transplantation in children. Using its own MiXCR run on the PCR reads, TCRdb lists one record per CDR3 protein. The sample yields hundreds of thousands of distinct CDR3 sequences, roughly a tenth seen once. This specimen consisted of PBMCs, obtained before TCRalphabeta/CD19-depleted stem cell transplant. Source of these receptors: a child between 2 and 9 years old with inherited bone marrow failure, due to receive a stem cell transplant. CDR3s include the opening cysteine and the closing phenylalanine or tryptophan. D genes are given only for firm matches. Not all rows give a size; the values are once, few, many and, for expanded clones, a class.

>TRBJ2-1|TRBV5-1|TRBD1|many
TGCGCCAGCAGCTTGGGGGACAGGGTCTACAATGAGCAGTTCTTC
CASSLGDRVYNEQFF
>TRBJ2-1|TRBV9|-|few
TGTGCCAGCAGCGCGAATAGGTGGCGGGAAGACTACAATGAGCAGTTCTTC
CASSANRWREDYNEQFF
>TRBJ2-4|TRBV28|TRBD2|-
TGTGCCAGCAAAACTACTAGCGGGAGCCGATTAGCCAAAAACATTCAGTACTTC
CASKTTSGSRLAKNIQYF
>TRBJ2-3|TRBV29-1|-|many
TGCAGCGTTGAAGGGGCCCCGGGGGCTAGGGCAGATACGCAGTATTTT
CSVEGAPGARADTQYF
>TRBJ2-7|TRBV7-2|TRBD2|-
TGTGCCAGCAGCTTAATATCTAGCGGGAGTAGTGGTCACGAGCAGTACTTC
CASSLISSGSSGHEQYF
>TRBJ2-7|TRBV6-5|-|many
TGTGCCAGCAGTACGCGCTCCGAGCAGTACTTC
CASSTRSEQYF
>TRBJ2-7|TRBV29-1|-|many
TGCAGCGTTGAAGTCCCCGGTCTAAAGAACGAGCAGTACTTC
CSVEVPGLKNEQYF
>TRBJ2-1|TRBV6-1|-|-
TGTGCCAGCAGTCTTCTGGACAGCCTGAACAATGACCAGTTCTTC
CASSLLDSLNNDQFF
>TRBJ2-2|TRBV19|-|few
TGTGCCAGTAGTCCCCTGACTGAGACCGGGGAGCTGTTTTTT
CASSPLTETGELFF
>TRBJ2-2|TRBV3-1|-|many
TGTGCCAGCAGCTATCTAGGGTCTAGTTCGAACACCGGGGAGCTGTTTTTT
CASSYLGSSSNTGELFF
>TRBJ2-6|TRBV20-1|-|-
TGCAGTGCTCGTCGGTCCTCTGGGGCCAACGTCCTGACTTTC
CSARRSSGANVLTF
>TRBJ2-5|TRBV5-5|-|-
TGTGCCAGCAATCCGCAGGGGCAAGAGACCCAGTACTTC
CASNPQGQETQYF
>TRBJ2-6|TRBV20-1|-|many
TGCAGTGCTAGAGAGGTCCGACTCTCTGGGGCCAACGTCCTGACTTTC
CSAREVRLSGANVLTF
>TRBJ2-7|TRBV20-1|TRBD1|few
TGCAGTGCTAATAGGGCCAGGGGGCGAGAGCAGTACTTC
CSANRARGREQYF